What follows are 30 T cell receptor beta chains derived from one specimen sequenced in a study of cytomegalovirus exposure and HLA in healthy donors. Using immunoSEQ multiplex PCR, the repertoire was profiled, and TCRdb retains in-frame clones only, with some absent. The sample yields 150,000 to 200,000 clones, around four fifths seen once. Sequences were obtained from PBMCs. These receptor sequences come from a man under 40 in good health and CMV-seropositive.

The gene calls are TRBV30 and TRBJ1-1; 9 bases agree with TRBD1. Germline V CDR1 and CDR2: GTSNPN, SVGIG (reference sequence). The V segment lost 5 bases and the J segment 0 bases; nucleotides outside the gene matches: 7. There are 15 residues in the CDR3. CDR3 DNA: TGTGCCTGGGACAGGGGGAGATCCATGAACACTGAAGCTTTCTTT. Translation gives CAWDRGRSMNTEAFF.

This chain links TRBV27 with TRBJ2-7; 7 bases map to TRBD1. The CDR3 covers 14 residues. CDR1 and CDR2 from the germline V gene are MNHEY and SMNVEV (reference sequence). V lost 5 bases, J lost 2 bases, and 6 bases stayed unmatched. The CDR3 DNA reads TGTGCCAGCAGTCTCCGACAGGGTACCTACGAGCAGTACTTC. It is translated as CASSLRQGTYEQYF.

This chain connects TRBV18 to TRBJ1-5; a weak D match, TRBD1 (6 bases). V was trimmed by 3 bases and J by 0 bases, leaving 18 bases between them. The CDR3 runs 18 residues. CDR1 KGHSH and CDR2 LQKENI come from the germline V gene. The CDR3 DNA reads TGTGCCAGCTCACCTAACCTAGGGGGGGCTTATAGCAATCAGCCCCAGCATTTT. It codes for CASSPNLGGAYSNQPQHF.

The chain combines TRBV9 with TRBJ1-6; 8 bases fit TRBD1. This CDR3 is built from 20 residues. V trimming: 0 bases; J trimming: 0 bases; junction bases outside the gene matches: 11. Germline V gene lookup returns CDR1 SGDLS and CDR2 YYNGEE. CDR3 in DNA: TGTGCCAGCAGCGTAGGGACAGGGCTGGGGCCGAGCTCCTATAATTCACCCCTCCACTTT. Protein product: CASSVGTGLGPSSYNSPLHF.

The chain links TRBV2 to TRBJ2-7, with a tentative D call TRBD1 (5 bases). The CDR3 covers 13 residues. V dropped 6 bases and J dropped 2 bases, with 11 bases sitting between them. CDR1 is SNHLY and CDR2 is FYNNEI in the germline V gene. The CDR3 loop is CASSDSEPYEQYF. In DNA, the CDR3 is TGTGCCAGCAGCGACAGTGAGCCCTACGAGCAGTACTTC.

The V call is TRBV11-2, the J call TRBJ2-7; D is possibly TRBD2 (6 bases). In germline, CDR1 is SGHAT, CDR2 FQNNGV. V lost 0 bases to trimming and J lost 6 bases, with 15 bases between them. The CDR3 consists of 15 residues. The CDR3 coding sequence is TGTGCCAGCAGCTTAGAATTGGCGAATAGCGGCGAGCAGTACTTC. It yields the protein CASSLELANSGEQYF.

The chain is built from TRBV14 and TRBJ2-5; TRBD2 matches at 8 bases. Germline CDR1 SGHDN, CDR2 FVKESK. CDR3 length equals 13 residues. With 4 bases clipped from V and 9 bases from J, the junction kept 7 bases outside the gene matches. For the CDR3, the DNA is TGTGCCAGCAGCCTTAGCGGGGTATCGTCCCAGTACTTC. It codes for CASSLSGVSSQYF.

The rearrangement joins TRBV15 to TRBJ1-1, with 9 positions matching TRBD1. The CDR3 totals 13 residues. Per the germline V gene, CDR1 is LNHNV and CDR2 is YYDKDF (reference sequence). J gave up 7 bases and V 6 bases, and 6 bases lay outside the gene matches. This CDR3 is CATRGQGWNEAFF. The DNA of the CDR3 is TGTGCCACCAGGGGACAGGGCTGGAATGAAGCTTTCTTT.

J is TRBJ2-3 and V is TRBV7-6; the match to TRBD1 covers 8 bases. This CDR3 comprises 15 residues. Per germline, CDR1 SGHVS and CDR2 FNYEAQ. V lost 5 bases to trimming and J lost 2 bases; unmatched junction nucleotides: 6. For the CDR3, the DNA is TGTGCCAGCAGCGTTGGACAGGGTTACACAGATACGCAGTATTTT. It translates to CASSVGQGYTDTQYF.

The CDR3 DNA sequence: TGCGCCAGCAGCACGAGAACAGGCTGGGGCCGCACAGATACGCAGTATTTT. Residues: CASSTRTGWGRTDTQYF. The rearrangement links TRBV5-1 to TRBJ2-3; weak D call: TRBD1 (5 bases). Trimming shortened V by 4 bases and J by 1 base, and 19 bases separated the two germline ends. Per the germline V gene, CDR1 is SGHRS and CDR2 is YFSETQ. The CDR3 covers 17 residues.

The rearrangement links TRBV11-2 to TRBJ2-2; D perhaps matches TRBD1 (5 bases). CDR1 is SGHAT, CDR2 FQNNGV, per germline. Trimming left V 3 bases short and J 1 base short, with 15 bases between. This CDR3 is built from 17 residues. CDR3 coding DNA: TGTGCCAGCAGCTTTCCCTTCGAGACAGTGAACACCGGGGAGCTGTTTTTT. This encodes CASSFPFETVNTGELFF.

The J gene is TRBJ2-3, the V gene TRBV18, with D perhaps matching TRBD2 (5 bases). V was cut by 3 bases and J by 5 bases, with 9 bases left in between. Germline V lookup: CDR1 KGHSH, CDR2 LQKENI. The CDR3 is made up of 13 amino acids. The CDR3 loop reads CASSPGDGDTQYF. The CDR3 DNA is TGTGCCAGCTCACCGGGAGACGGAGATACGCAGTATTTT.

Here the CDR3 DNA reads TGCGCCAGCAACGGACTAGCGGGGGGGCAGGAGACCCAGTACTTC. It yields the protein CASNGLAGGQETQYF. The chain couples TRBV5-1 to TRBJ2-5; 15 bases are shared with TRBD2. Trimming took 6 bases from V and 5 from J; bases not matched to a gene: 5. Germline V gene data show CDR1 as SGHRS and CDR2 as YFSETQ. The CDR3 covers 15 residues.

The CDR3 is CASSPDRNSYNEQFF. In nucleotides, the CDR3 is TGTGCCAGCAGTCCCGACAGGAACTCCTACAATGAGCAGTTCTTC. The chain recombines TRBV27 with TRBJ2-1; TRBD1 is a possible D gene (6 bases). The CDR3 contains 15 residues. V lost 5 bases, J lost 0 bases, and 11 bases lay in between. CDR1 is MNHEY, CDR2 SMNVEV, per germline (reference sequence).

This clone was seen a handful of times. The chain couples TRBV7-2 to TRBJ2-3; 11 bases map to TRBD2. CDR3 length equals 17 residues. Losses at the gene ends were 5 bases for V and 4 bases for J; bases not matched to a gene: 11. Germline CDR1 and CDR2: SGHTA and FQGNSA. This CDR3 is CASSLLAGGPPADTQYF. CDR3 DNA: TGTGCCAGCAGCCTTTTAGCGGGGGGGCCTCCCGCAGATACGCAGTATTTT.

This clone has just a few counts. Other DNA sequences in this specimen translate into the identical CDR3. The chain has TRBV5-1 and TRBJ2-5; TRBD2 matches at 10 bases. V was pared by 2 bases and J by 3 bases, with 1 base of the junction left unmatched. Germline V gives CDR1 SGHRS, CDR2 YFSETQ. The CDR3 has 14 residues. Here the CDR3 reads CASSLAGGEETQYF. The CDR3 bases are TGCGCCAGCAGCTTAGCGGGGGGGGAAGAGACCCAGTACTTC. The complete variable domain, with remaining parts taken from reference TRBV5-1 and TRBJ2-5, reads KAGVTQTPRYLIKTRGQQVTLSCSPISGHRSVSWYQQTPGQGLQFLFEYFSETQRNKGNFPGRFSGRQFSNSRSEMNVSTLELGDSALYLCASSLAGGEETQYFGPGTRLLVL.

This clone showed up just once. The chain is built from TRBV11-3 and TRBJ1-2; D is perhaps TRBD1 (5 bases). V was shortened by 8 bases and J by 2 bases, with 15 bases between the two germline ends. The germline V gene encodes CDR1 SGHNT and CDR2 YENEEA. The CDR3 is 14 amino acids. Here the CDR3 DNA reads TGTGCCAGCCCGGGGGGGAAGAAGAACTATGGCTACACCTTC. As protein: CASPGGKKNYGYTF. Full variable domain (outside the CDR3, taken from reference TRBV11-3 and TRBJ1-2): EAGVVQSPRYKIIEKKQPVAFWCNPISGHNTLYWYLQNLGQGPELLIRYENEEAVDDSQLPKDRFSAERLKGVDSTLKIQPAELGDSAVYLCASPGGKKNYGYTFGSGTRLTVV.

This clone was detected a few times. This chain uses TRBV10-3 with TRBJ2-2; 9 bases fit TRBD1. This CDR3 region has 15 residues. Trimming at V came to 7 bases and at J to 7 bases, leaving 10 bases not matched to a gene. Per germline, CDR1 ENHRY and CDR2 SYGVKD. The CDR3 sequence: CAINADRGGDGELFF. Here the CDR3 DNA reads TGTGCCATCAACGCGGACAGGGGAGGTGACGGGGAGCTGTTTTTT.

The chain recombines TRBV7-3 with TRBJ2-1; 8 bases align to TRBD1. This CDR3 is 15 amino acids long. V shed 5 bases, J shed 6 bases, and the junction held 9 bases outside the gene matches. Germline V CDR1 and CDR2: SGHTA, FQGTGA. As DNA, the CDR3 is TGTGCCAGCAGCGAGGGACAGGTCTTGGGCAATGAGCAGTTCTTC. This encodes CASSEGQVLGNEQFF.

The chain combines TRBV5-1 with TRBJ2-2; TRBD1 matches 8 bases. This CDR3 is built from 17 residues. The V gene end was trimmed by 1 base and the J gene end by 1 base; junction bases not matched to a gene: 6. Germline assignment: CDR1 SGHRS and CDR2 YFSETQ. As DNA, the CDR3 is TGCGCCAGCAGCTTGTGGGCCGGGACAGGGAACACCGGGGAGCTGTTTTTT. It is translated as CASSLWAGTGNTGELFF.

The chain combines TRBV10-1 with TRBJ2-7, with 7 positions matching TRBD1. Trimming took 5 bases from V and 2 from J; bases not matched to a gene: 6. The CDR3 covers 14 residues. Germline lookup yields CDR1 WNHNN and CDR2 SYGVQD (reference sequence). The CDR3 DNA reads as TGCGCCAGCAGTCGGGACAGTAGGCCCTACGAGCAGTACTTC. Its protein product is CASSRDSRPYEQYF.

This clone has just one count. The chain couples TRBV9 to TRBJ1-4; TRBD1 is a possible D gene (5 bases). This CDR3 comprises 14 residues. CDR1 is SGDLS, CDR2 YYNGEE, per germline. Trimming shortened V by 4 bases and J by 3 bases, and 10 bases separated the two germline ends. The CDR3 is CASSPRGANEKLFF. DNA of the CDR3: TGTGCCAGCAGCCCCCGGGGGGCTAATGAAAAACTGTTTTTT.

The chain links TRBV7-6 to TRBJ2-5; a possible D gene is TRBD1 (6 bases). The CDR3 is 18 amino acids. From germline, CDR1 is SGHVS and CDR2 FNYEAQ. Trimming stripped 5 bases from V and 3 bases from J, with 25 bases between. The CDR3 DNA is TGTGCCAGCAGCCCACGGGCAGGGGCCGATTACGCCAAAGAGACCCAGTACTTC. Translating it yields CASSPRAGADYAKETQYF.

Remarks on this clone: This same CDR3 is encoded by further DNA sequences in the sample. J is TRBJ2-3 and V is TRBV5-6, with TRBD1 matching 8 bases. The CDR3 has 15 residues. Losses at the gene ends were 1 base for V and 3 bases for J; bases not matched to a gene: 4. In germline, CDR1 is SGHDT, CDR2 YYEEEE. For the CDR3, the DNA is TGTGCCAGCAGCTTGAGGACAGGGAGAACAGATACGCAGTATTTT. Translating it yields CASSLRTGRTDTQYF.

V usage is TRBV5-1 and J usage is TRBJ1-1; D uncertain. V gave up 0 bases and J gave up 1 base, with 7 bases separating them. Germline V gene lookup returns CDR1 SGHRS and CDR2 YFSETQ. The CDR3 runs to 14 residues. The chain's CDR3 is CASSLAGTNTEAFF. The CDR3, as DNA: TGCGCCAGCAGCTTGGCGGGTACGAACACTGAAGCTTTCTTT.

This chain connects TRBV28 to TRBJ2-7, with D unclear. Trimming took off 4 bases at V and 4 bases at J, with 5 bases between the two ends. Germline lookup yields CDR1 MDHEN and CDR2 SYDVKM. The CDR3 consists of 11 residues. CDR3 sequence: CASSSRYEQYF. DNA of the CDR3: TGTGCCAGCAGTTCCCGGTACGAGCAGTACTTC.

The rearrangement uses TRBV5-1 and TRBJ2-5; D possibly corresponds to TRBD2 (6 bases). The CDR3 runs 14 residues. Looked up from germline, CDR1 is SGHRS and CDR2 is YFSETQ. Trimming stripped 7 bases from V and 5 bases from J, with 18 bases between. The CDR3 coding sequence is TGCGCCAGCGGAGGGGTGGACCAAGGCGAGACCCAGTACTTC. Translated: CASGGVDQGETQYF.

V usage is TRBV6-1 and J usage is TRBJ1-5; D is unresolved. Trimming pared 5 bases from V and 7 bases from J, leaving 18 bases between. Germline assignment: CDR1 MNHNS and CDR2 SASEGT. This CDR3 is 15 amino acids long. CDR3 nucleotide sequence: TGTGCCAGCAGTCCCTGGACGGTTGGGGAGCAGCCCCAGCATTTT. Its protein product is CASSPWTVGEQPQHF.

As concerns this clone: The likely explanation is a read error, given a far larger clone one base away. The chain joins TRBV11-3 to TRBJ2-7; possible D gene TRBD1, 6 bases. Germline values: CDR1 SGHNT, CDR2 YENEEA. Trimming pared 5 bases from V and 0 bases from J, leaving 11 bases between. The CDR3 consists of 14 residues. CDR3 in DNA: TGTGCCAGCAGCCCGACAGGCGGCTCCTACGAGCAGTACTTC. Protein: CASSPTGGSYEQYF.

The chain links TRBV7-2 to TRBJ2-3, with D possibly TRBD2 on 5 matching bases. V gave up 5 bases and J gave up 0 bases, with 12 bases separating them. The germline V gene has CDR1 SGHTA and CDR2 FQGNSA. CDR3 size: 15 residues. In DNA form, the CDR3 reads TGTGCCAGCAGCCTCCGTCCGGGGAGCACAGATACGCAGTATTTT. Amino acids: CASSLRPGSTDTQYF.